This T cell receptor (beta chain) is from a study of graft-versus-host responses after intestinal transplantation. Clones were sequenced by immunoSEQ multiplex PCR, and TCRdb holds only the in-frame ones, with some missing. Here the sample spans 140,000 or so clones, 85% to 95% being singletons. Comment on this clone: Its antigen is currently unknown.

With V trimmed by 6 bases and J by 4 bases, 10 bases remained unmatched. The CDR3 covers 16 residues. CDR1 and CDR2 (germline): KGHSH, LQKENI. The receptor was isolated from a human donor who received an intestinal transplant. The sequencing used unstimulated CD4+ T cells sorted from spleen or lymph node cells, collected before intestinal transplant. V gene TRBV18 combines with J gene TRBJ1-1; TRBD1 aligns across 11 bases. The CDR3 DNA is TGTGCCAGCTCCCCCGATCCTGGGACAGGGGGCACTGAAGCTTTCTTT. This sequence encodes CASSPDPGTGGTEAFF. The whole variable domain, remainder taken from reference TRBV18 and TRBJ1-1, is NAGVMQNPRHLVRRRGQEARLRCSPMKGHSHVYWYRQLPEEGLKFMVYLQKENIIDESGMPKERFSAEFPKEGPSILRIQQVVRGDSAAYFCASSPDPGTGGTEAFFGQGTRLTVV.